The 20 T cell receptor beta chains presented below share a single source sample, sequenced in a study of T-cell memory formation after mild COVID-19. TCRdb independently ran MiXCR on the 5' RACE reads; one entry per CDR3 protein. The sample lists approximately 350,000 distinct CDR3 sequences; 10% to 15% were seen once. Sample: PBMCs or a T cell subset sorted from them (not recorded which). These receptors were taken from a man aged 18 to 30 who had mild COVID-19 (a few samples of this study predate the infection). Cell type and time point are not known.

This clonotype was found many times. V usage is TRBV4-2 and J usage is TRBJ2-7; D may be TRBD1 (5 bases). Germline loops: CDR1 LGHNA, CDR2 YNFKEQ. The CDR3 is 14 amino acids. Trimming removed 6 bases at V and 2 bases at J, with 14 bases between. CDR3: CASSHAGKPYEQYF. The CDR3 DNA follows: TGTGCCAGCAGTCACGCAGGGAAACCCTACGAGCAGTACTTC.

The chain has TRBV7-6 and TRBJ1-2; 7 bases map to TRBD1. Germline trimming cut 5 bases from V and 7 bases from J; bases unmatched to any gene: 7. The CDR3 length is 13 residues. From germline, CDR1 is SGHVS and CDR2 FNYEAQ. CDR3 in amino acids: CASSRGTEAGYTF. The CDR3 nucleotides read TGTGCCAGCAGCCGCGGGACAGAGGCTGGCTACACCTTC.

This clonotype was observed a single time. This rearrangement joins TRBV19 to TRBJ1-5; 9 nucleotides match TRBD1. The junction had 6 bases not matched to a gene; V was cut back by 5 bases and J by 4 bases. The CDR3 length is 15 residues. CDR1 LNHDA and CDR2 SQIVND come from the germline V gene (reference sequence). This CDR3 is CASSPWDRENQPQHF. The CDR3 DNA follows: TGTGCCAGTAGTCCCTGGGACAGGGAGAATCAGCCCCAGCATTTT.

This clonotype was counted a few times. The J gene is TRBJ2-3, the V gene TRBV10-3; 10 nucleotides agree with TRBD2. Per the germline V gene, CDR1 is ENHRY and CDR2 is SYGVKD. V shed 5 bases, J shed 0 bases, and the junction held 11 bases outside the gene matches. This CDR3 contains 18 residues. CDR3 sequence reads: CAISPRTSGVYSTDTQYF. The CDR3 DNA reads TGTGCCATCAGTCCCCGGACTAGCGGAGTCTATAGCACAGATACGCAGTATTTT.

This rearrangement joins TRBV27 to TRBJ1-6; D gene ambiguous. The CDR3 is 13 amino acids. The V end lost 2 bases, the J end lost 6 bases, and 5 bases lay between the germline ends. Germline CDR1 MNHEY, CDR2 SMNVEV (reference sequence). The CDR3 loop reads CASSLRSNSPLHF. The CDR3 DNA follows: TGTGCCAGCAGTTTAAGGTCTAATTCACCCCTCCACTTT.

The sample holds a few counts of this clonotype. The chain combines TRBV4-2 with TRBJ2-5; D is undetermined. The CDR3 loop spans 14 amino acids. The germline V gene encodes CDR1 LGHNA and CDR2 YNFKEQ. Trimming cost V 1 base and J 3 bases, with 9 bases left between them. In DNA form, the CDR3 reads TGTGCCAGCAGCCAAGGGTCTGAGGAAGAGACCCAGTACTTC. Protein product: CASSQGSEEETQYF.

The chain links TRBV7-2 to TRBJ1-5; D not resolved. This CDR3 contains 12 residues. V shed 3 bases and J shed 7 bases, with 7 bases lying between them. The germline V gene encodes CDR1 SGHTA and CDR2 FQGNSA. The CDR3 is CASSFADQPQHF. The CDR3 DNA sequence: TGTGCCAGCAGCTTCGCGGACCAGCCCCAGCATTTT.

This clonotype was counted between two and nine times. The chain is built from TRBV7-9 and TRBJ2-3; unclear D gene. V gave up 2 bases and J gave up 3 bases, with 12 bases separating them. CDR3 length equals 15 residues. Germline V gene lookup returns CDR1 SEHNR and CDR2 FQNEAQ (reference sequence). The CDR3 bases are TGTGCCAGCAGCTTACCGCCAGAGCATACAGATACGCAGTATTTT. Translating gives CASSLPPEHTDTQYF.

This clonotype was observed a handful of times. The chain recombines TRBV29-1 with TRBJ1-3, with D possibly being TRBD1 (5 bases). CDR3 length equals 13 residues. Germline V gene sequence: CDR1 SQVTM, CDR2 ANQGSEA. V gave up 5 bases and J gave up 0 bases, with 8 bases separating them. CDR3 DNA: TGCAGCGTTAGGGGTAACTCTGGAAACACCATATATTTT. This codes for CSVRGNSGNTIYF.

The gene calls are TRBV6-5 and TRBJ2-6; unclear D gene. Germline lookup yields CDR1 MNHEY and CDR2 SVGAGI. The CDR3 is 13 amino acids. With 6 bases removed from V and 3 bases from J, the gap between germline ends came to 6 bases. The CDR3 nucleotides are TGTGCCAGCAGGGGGTATGGGGCCAACGTCCTGACTTTC. As protein: CASRGYGANVLTF.

The rearrangement joins TRBV7-6 to TRBJ2-5; TRBD1 is a possible D gene (6 bases). Trimming shortened V by 8 bases and J by 5 bases, and 21 bases separated the two germline ends. The CDR3 is 15 amino acids. Germline-derived CDR1 and CDR2 are SGHVS and FNYEAQ. In DNA, the CDR3 is TGTGCCAGCTCTACGCGGGTTAACACAGGGGAGACCCAGTACTTC. Translation gives CASSTRVNTGETQYF. Full variable domain (rest looked up from reference TRBV7-6 and TRBJ2-5): GAGVSQSPRYKVTKRGQDVALRCDPISGHVSLYWYRQALGQGPEFLTYFNYEAQQDKSGLPNDRFSAERPEGSISTLTIQRTEQRDSAMYRCASSTRVNTGETQYFGPGTRLLVL.

This clonotype has just a few counts. V is TRBV28 and J is TRBJ2-7, with TRBD2 identical over 9 bases. Germline CDR1 and CDR2: MDHEN and SYDVKM. Trimming removed 6 bases from V and 3 bases from J; junction bases left unmatched: 6. The CDR3 loop spans 14 amino acids. CDR3: CASRVAGADYEQYF. CDR3 DNA: TGTGCCAGCAGGGTAGCGGGGGCCGACTACGAGCAGTACTTC.

This clonotype appeared a few times. V usage is TRBV18 and J usage is TRBJ2-3; 7 nucleotides align to TRBD1. Germline CDR1 reads KGHSH; CDR2 reads LQKENI. This CDR3 has 14 amino acids. Unmatched junction bases numbered 4, after V lost 6 bases and J lost 1 base. The CDR3 DNA sequence: TGTGCCAGCTCTAGGGGGCTTCGCACAGATACGCAGTATTTT. Its translation: CASSRGLRTDTQYF.

The chain is built from TRBV18 and TRBJ2-1; D remains ambiguous. This CDR3 is built from 11 residues. Germline CDR1 reads KGHSH; CDR2 reads LQKENI. Trimming stripped 0 bases from V and 10 bases from J, with 4 bases between. The CDR3 loop reads CASSPPGEQFF. DNA of the CDR3: TGTGCCAGCTCACCACCAGGCGAGCAGTTCTTC.

The CDR3: CASSLVVGGRYNEQFF. CDR3 nucleotides: TGTGCCAGCAGTTTAGTAGTAGGGGGTAGGTACAATGAGCAGTTCTTC. The V gene is TRBV12-3 or TRBV12-4, the J gene TRBJ2-1; a possible D gene is TRBD1 (6 bases). V lost 1 base, J lost 4 bases, and 14 bases lay in between. The CDR3 consists of 16 residues.

This clonotype occurred many times. The chain couples TRBV6-2 or TRBV6-3 to TRBJ2-7; 7 bases fit TRBD1. Trimming cost V 10 bases and J 6 bases; bases outside gene matches: 9. Germline CDR1 reads MNHEY; CDR2 reads SVGEGT. The CDR3 has 12 residues. As DNA, the CDR3 is TGTGCCACCCAGGAGGCAGGGGGCGAGCAGTACGTC. Translating it yields CATQEAGGEQYV.

The V and J genes are TRBV24-1 and TRBJ2-4; no firm D call. CDR3 size: 14 residues. V dropped 4 bases and J dropped 9 bases, with 15 bases sitting between them. CDR1 is KGHDR, CDR2 SFDVKD, per germline. The CDR3 nucleotides read TGTGCCACCAGTGACCCCACTGTACCCAGCATTCAGTACTTC. Its protein is CATSDPTVPSIQYF.

The genes are TRBV18 and TRBJ2-7; 10 nucleotides agree with TRBD1. V shed 3 bases, J shed 3 bases, and the junction held 2 bases outside the gene matches. This CDR3 region has 14 residues. Germline lookup yields CDR1 KGHSH and CDR2 LQKENI. CDR3 residues: CASSPGQGVYEQYV. For the CDR3, the DNA is TGTGCCAGCTCACCCGGACAGGGGGTCTACGAGCAGTACGTC.

The chain combines TRBV7-3 with TRBJ2-2, with 10 bases lining up with TRBD2. The CDR3 totals 16 residues. Germline-derived CDR1 and CDR2 are SGHTA and FQGTGA. The V segment lost 3 bases and the J segment 5 bases; nucleotides outside the gene matches: 6. CDR3 region: CASSFLAGGWTGELFF. DNA for the CDR3: TGTGCCAGCAGCTTTTTAGCGGGGGGCTGGACCGGGGAGCTGTTTTTT.

The CDR3: CASSFGTGENYGYTF. CDR3 nucleotides: TGTGCCAGCAGCTTCGGGACAGGGGAGAACTATGGCTACACCTTC. J is TRBJ1-2 and V is TRBV11-2; TRBD1 matches 10 bases. Looked up from germline, CDR1 is SGHAT and CDR2 is FQNNGV. The CDR3 has 15 amino acids. V shed 3 bases, J shed 2 bases, and the junction held 3 bases outside the gene matches.